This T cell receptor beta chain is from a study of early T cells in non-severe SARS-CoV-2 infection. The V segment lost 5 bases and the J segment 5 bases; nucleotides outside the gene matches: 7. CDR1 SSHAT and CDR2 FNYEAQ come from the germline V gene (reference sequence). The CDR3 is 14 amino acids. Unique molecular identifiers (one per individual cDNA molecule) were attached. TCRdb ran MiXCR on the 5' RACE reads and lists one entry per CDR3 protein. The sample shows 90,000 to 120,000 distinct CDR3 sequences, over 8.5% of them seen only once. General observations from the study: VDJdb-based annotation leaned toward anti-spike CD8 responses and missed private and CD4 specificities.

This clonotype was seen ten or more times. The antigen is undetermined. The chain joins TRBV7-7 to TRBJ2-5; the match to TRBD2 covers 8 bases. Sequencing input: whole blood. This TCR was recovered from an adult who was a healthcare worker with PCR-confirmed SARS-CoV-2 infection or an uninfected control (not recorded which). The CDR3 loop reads CASSGSGRQETQYF. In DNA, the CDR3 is TGTGCCAGCAGCGGGAGCGGGAGACAGGAGACCCAGTACTTC.